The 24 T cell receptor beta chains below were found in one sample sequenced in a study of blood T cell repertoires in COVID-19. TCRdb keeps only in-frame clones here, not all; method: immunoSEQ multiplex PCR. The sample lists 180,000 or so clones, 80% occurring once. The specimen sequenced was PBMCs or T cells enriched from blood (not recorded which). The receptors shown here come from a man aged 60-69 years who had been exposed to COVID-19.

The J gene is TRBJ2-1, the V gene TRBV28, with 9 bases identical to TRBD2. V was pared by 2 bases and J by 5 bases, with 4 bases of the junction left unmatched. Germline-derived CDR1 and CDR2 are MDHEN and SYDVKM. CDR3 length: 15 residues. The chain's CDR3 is CASSLAGGTNNEQFF. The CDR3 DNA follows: TGTGCCAGCAGTTTAGCGGGGGGGACGAACAATGAGCAGTTCTTC.

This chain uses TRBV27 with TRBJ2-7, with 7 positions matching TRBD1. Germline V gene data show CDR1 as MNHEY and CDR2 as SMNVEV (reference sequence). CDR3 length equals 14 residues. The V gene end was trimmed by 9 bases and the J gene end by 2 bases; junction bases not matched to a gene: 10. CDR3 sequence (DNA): TGTGCCAGTCAACGACAGGGATTACCCTACGAGCAGTACTTC. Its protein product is CASQRQGLPYEQYF.

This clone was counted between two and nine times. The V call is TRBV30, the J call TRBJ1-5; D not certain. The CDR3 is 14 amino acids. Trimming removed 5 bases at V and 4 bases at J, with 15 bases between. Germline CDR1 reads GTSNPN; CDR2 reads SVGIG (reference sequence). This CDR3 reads CAWGNTALNQPQHF. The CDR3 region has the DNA TGTGCCTGGGGGAACACAGCCCTAAATCAGCCCCAGCATTTT.

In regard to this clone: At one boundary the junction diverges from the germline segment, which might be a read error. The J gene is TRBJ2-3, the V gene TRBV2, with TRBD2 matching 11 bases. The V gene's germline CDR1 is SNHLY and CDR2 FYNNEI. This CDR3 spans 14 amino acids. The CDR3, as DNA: TGTGCCACAGGACTAGCGGGCGGTACAGGTACGCAGTATTTT. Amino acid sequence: CATGLAGGTGTQYF.

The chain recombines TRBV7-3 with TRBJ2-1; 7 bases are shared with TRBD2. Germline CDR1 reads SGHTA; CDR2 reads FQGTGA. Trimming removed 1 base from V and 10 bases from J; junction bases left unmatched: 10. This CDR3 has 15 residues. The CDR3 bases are TGTGCCAGCAGCTTAAGTCTGTCGGGAGCGGGGGAGCAGTTCTTC. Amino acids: CASSLSLSGAGEQFF.

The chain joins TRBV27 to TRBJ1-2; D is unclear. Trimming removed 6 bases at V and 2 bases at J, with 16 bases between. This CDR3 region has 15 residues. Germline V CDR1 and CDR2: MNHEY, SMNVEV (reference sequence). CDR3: CASSVLSRVNYGYTF. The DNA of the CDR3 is TGTGCCAGCAGCGTCCTGTCCCGGGTAAACTATGGCTACACCTTC.

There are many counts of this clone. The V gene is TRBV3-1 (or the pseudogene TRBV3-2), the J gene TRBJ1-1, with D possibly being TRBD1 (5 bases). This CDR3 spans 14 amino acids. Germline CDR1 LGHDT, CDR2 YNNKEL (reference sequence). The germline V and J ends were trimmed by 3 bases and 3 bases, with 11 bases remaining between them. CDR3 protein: CASSQQGADTEAFF. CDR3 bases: TGTGCCAGCAGCCAGCAAGGGGCCGACACTGAAGCTTTCTTT.

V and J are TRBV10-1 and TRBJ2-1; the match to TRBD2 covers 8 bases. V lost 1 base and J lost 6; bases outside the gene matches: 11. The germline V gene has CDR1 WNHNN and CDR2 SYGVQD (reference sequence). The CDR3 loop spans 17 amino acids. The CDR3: CASSELAGGGASNEQFF. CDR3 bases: TGCGCCAGCAGTGAGTTGGCGGGAGGAGGGGCCTCCAATGAGCAGTTCTTC.

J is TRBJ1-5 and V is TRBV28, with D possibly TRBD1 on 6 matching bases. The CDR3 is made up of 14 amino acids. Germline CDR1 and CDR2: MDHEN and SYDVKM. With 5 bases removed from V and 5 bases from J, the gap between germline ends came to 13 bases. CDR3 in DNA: TGTGCCAGCAGTCCCCGACAGGTCTATCAGCCCCAGCATTTT. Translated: CASSPRQVYQPQHF.

The CDR3 DNA follows: TGTGCCAGCAGCTTAGGTTACGGCGGGATAGGATACGAGCAGTACTTC. It yields the protein CASSLGYGGIGYEQYF. The chain couples TRBV7-2 to TRBJ2-7, with D perhaps matching TRBD2 (6 bases). V shed 1 base and J shed 4 bases, with 17 bases lying between them. This CDR3 is 16 amino acids long. Germline values: CDR1 SGHTA, CDR2 FQGNSA. Full variable domain (rest looked up from reference TRBV7-2 and TRBJ2-7): GAGVSQSPSNKVTEKGKDVELRCDPISGHTALYWYRQSLGQGLEFLIYFQGNSAPDKSGLPSDRFSAERTGGSVSTLTIQRTQQEDSAVYLCASSLGYGGIGYEQYFGPGTRLTVT.

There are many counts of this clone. CDR3 DNA: TGCAGCGTTTGCCAGGGTGACGGTCAGCCCCAGCATTTT. This codes for CSVCQGDGQPQHF. The J gene is TRBJ1-5, the V gene TRBV29-1; D possibly corresponds to TRBD1 (5 bases). Looked up from germline, CDR1 is SQVTM and CDR2 is ANQGSEA. CDR3 length: 13 residues. The V gene lost 5 bases and the J gene lost 6 bases, with 14 bases spanning the gap. Variable domain in full (rest from reference TRBV29-1 and TRBJ1-5): SAVISQKPSRDICQRGTSLTIQCQVDSQVTMMFWYRQQPGQSLTLIATANQGSEATYESGFVIDKFPISRPNLTFSTLTVSNMSPEDSSIYLCSVCQGDGQPQHFGDGTRLSIL.

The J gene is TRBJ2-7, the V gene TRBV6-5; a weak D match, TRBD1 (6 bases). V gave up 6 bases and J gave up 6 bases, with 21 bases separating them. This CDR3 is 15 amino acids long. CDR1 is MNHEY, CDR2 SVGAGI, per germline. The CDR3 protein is CASSQPAGAKLEQYF. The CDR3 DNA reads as TGTGCCAGCAGCCAACCGGCAGGGGCTAAACTCGAGCAGTACTTC.

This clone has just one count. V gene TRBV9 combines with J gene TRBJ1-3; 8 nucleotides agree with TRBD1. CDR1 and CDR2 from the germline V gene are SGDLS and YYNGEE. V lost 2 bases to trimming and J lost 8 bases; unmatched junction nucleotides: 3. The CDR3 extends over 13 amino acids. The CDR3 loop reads CASSVDRVDTIYF. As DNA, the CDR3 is TGTGCCAGCAGCGTGGACAGGGTGGACACCATATATTTT.

CDR3 in amino acids: CASSATLAGGLGNEQFF. The CDR3 bases are TGTGCCAGCAGTGCGACACTAGCGGGAGGCTTAGGGAATGAGCAGTTCTTC. J is TRBJ2-1 and V is TRBV27; 12 nucleotides agree with TRBD2. Germline-derived CDR1 and CDR2 are MNHEY and SMNVEV (reference sequence). V was pared by 5 bases and J by 7 bases, with 12 bases of the junction left unmatched. This CDR3 spans 17 amino acids.

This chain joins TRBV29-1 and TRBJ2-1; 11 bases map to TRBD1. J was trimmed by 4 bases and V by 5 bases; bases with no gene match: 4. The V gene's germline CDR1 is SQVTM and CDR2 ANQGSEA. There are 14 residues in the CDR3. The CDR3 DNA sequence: TGCAGCGTTCTCGGACAGGGGGCTTACAATGAGCAGTTCTTC. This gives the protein CSVLGQGAYNEQFF.

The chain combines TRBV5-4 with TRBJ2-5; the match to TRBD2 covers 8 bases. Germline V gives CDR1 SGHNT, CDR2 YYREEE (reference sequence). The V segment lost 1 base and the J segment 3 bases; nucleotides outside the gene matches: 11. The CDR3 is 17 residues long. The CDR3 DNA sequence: TGTGCCAGCAGCTTGCCGGCTAGCGGGCTGAGGGAAGAGACCCAGTACTTC. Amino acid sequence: CASSLPASGLREETQYF.

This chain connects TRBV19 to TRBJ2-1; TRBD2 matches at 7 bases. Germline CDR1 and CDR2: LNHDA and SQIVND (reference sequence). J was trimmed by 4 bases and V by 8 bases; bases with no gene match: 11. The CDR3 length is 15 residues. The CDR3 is CASATGGLPYNEQFF. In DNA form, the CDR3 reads TGTGCCAGTGCCACGGGAGGCCTTCCGTACAATGAGCAGTTCTTC.

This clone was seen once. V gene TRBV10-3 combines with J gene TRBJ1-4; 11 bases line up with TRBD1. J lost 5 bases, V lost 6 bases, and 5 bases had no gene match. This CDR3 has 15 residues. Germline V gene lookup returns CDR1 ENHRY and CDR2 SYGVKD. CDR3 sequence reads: CAISGQGALNEKLFF. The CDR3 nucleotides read TGTGCCATCAGCGGACAGGGGGCCCTCAATGAAAAACTGTTTTTT.

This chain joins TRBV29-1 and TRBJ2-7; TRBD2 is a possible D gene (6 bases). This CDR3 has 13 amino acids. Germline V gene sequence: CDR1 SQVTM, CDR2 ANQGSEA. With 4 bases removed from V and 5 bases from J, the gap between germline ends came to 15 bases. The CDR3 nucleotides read TGCAGCGTTGTAGGAGGGGCGCGCCACGAGCAGTACTTC. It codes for CSVVGGARHEQYF.

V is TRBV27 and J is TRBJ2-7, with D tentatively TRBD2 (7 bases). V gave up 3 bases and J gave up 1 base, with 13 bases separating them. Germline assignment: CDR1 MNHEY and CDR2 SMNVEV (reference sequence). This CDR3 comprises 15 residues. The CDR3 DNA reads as TGTGCCAGCAGTTTGGGGGGGGCCAGTTCCTACGAGCAGTACTTC. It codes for CASSLGGASSYEQYF.

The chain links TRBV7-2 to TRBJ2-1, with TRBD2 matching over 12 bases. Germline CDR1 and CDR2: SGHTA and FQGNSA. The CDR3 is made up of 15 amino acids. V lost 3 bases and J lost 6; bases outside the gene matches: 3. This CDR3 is CASSFSSGRANEQFF. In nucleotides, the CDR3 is TGTGCCAGCAGCTTTTCTAGCGGGAGGGCCAATGAGCAGTTCTTC.

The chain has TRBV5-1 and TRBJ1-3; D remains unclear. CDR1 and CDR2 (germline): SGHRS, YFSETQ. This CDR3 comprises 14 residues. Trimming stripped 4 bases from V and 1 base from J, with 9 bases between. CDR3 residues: CASSPEGSGNTIYF. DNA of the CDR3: TGCGCCAGCAGCCCGGAGGGTTCTGGAAACACCATATATTTT.

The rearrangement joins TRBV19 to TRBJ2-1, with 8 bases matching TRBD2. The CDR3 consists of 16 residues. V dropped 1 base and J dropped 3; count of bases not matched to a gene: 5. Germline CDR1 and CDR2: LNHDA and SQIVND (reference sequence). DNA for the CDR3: TGTGCCAGTAGTATAGCCCCCAGCGGGAGCTACAATGAGCAGTTCTTC. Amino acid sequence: CASSIAPSGSYNEQFF.

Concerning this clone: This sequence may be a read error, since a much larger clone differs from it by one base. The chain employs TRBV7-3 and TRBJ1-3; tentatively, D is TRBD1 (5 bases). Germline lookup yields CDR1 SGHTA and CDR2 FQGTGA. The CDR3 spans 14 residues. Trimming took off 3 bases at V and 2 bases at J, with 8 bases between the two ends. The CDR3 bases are TGTGCCAGCAGCTTGGGGGAGGCTGGAAACACCATATATTTT. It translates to CASSLGEAGNTIYF.